One T cell receptor (beta chain) is described in this entry. Its antigen remains unknown. The data stem from a study of cytomegalovirus exposure and HLA in healthy donors. Study-wide results and caveats: A later analysis linked a missense variant in DCLRE1C to the trimming of TCR beta V and J genes. Analysis was performed later, and it showed HLA-associated TCR beta chains to be more clonally expanded than equally common others. Donors belonging to an Asian-associated ancestry cluster reportedly showed fewer N-insertions in productive TCRs than the roughly 670-donor mean, according to what a later analysis found. Among the sequence variants, a highly shared cluster was likely an artifact of sequencing.

The germline V and J ends were trimmed by 3 bases and 6 bases, with 12 bases remaining between them. The CDR3 consists of 14 residues. Germline V gives CDR1 WNHNN, CDR2 SYGVQD (reference sequence). 13 Jbeta primers and 60 Vbeta primers were used for the PCR. TCRdb's copy holds only in-frame clones and misses some; the assay was immunoSEQ multiplex PCR. Here the sample spans under 200,000 clones, 75% to 90% being singletons. The chain joins TRBV10-1 to TRBJ2-1; maybe TRBD1 (6 bases). The specimen sequenced was PBMCs. This receptor was taken from a woman in her fifties or sixties in good health and CMV-seropositive. CDR3 nucleotide sequence: TGCGCCAGCAGTGAAAGTACAGGGTTCAATGAGCAGTTCTTC. Its protein is CASSESTGFNEQFF.